Below are 19 T cell receptor beta chains sequenced from a single sample in a study of cytomegalovirus exposure and HLA in healthy donors (dated by TCRdb to about 2017). The library relied on the immunoSEQ multiplex PCR assay. The multiplex PCR relied on a mix of 60 forward primers for TCR Vbeta segments and 13 reverse primers for TCR Jbeta segments. In TCRdb, the immuneACCESS table is reduced to in-frame sequences with V and J assigned. These tables do not hold every clone; where another copy was compared, an unresolved V gene accounts for under half, and the others remain unexplained. The sample data list over 110,000 clones, and more than 75% of these were observed just once. The ten largest clonotypes hold around 2.9% of the sample. Material: PBMCs. The receptor source for this set is a female donor in good health and CMV-seronegative.

This clone was counted between two and nine times. The chain joins TRBV10-3 to TRBJ2-7; D perhaps matches TRBD2 (6 bases). Germline lookup yields CDR1 ENHRY and CDR2 SYGVKD. The CDR3 runs to 13 residues. V was clipped by 7 bases and J by 6 bases, with 16 bases between them. The CDR3 spells CAIKAGPFGEQYF. CDR3 in DNA: TGTGCCATCAAGGCGGGACCTTTCGGCGAGCAGTACTTC.

This clone was counted only a few times. The gene calls are TRBV29-1 and TRBJ2-3, with D possibly TRBD1 on 6 matching bases. The CDR3 runs to 14 residues. CDR1 and CDR2 from the germline V gene are SQVTM and ANQGSEA. The V gene lost 4 bases and the J gene lost 7 bases, with 18 bases spanning the gap. This CDR3 is CSVVIIQGQNTQYF. DNA of the CDR3: TGCAGCGTTGTAATCATACAGGGCCAGAATACGCAGTATTTT.

V gene TRBV10-1 combines with J gene TRBJ1-5; a weak D match, TRBD1 (6 bases). The CDR3 has 16 amino acids. CDR1 is WNHNN, CDR2 SYGVQD, per germline (reference sequence). Trimming removed 7 bases from V and 2 bases from J, with 18 bases in between. CDR3 loop: CASNNDRSYGNQPQHF. CDR3 DNA sequence: TGCGCCAGCAACAATGACAGGTCTTACGGCAATCAGCCCCAGCATTTT.

CDR3 region: CASSARQNGGSYEQYF. CDR3 nucleotide sequence: TGTGCCAGCAGTGCGCGGCAAAACGGGGGGTCCTACGAGCAGTACTTC. V and J are TRBV7-9 and TRBJ2-7, with 7 bases identical to TRBD2. J was trimmed by 1 base and V by 6 bases; bases with no gene match: 12. CDR1 and CDR2 (germline): SEHNR, FQNEAQ (reference sequence). There are 16 residues in the CDR3.

The chain uses TRBV30 and TRBJ1-4; D remains unclear. V was trimmed by 5 bases and J by 1 base, leaving 11 bases between them. Germline CDR1 and CDR2: GTSNPN and SVGIG (reference sequence). This CDR3 comprises 14 residues. The CDR3, as DNA: TGTGCCTGGGCTAGAGGCGGAACTAATGAAAAACTGTTTTTT. Translating gives CAWARGGTNEKLFF.

The CDR3 nucleotides are TGCAGCGTTGCCGGGACTAGAATTCGTCCCTACGAGCAGTACTTC. This sequence encodes CSVAGTRIRPYEQYF. The chain uses TRBV29-1 and TRBJ2-7, with 8 nucleotides matching TRBD2. Germline CDR1 SQVTM, CDR2 ANQGSEA. V lost 4 bases to trimming and J lost 2 bases; unmatched junction nucleotides: 10. The CDR3 covers 15 residues.

This chain's CDR3 is CASSFRGGGEKLFF. CDR3 nucleotide sequence: TGTGCCAGTAGTTTTAGGGGAGGAGGTGAAAAACTGTTTTTT. The chain uses TRBV19 and TRBJ1-4; D is perhaps TRBD1 (5 bases). The CDR3 has 14 amino acids. The germline V and J ends were trimmed by 5 bases and 7 bases, with 14 bases remaining between them. CDR1 is LNHDA, CDR2 SQIVND, per germline (reference sequence).

V and J are TRBV19 and TRBJ1-5, with 9 bases that match TRBD1. The germline CDR1 and CDR2 sequences are LNHDA and SQIVND (reference sequence). The CDR3 runs to 14 residues. The J segment lost 3 bases and the V segment lost 6 bases, leaving 3 bases of the junction unmatched. The CDR3 nucleotides are TGTGCCAGTAGAAGGGACAGGGTCAATCAGCCCCAGCATTTT. It encodes CASRRDRVNQPQHF.

This chain links TRBV30 with TRBJ2-2; 9 bases fit TRBD1. The CDR3 extends over 15 amino acids. Looked up from germline, CDR1 is GTSNPN and CDR2 is SVGIG (reference sequence). Trimming took 4 bases from V and 6 from J; bases not matched to a gene: 9. The CDR3 coding sequence is TGTGCCTGGAAAGGGGACAGGGTCTTCTCCGGGGAGCTGTTTTTT. Protein: CAWKGDRVFSGELFF. Supplemented by reference TRBV30 and TRBJ2-2, the full variable domain reads SQTIHQWPATLVQPVGSPLSLECTVEGTSNPNLYWYRQAAGRGLQLLFYSVGIGQISSEVPQNLSASRPQDRQFILSSKKLLLSDSGFYLCAWKGDRVFSGELFFGEGSRLTVL.

As concerns this clone: Compared with germline, one end of the junction differs, possibly owing to a read error. The V gene is TRBV30, the J gene TRBJ1-2; 12 nucleotides agree with TRBD1. This CDR3 region has 14 residues. Germline values: CDR1 GTSNPN, CDR2 SVGIG (reference sequence). The CDR3 DNA is TGTGCCTGGACACCGGGACAGGGGGCGGGCGGCTACCCCTTC. Its protein product is CAWTPGQGAGGYPF.

As regards this clone: At one end the junction does not follow the germline gene, possibly because of a read error. The CDR3: CASSLLQGGNEQFF. CDR3 bases: TGTGCTAGCAGCTTACTACAGGGCGGCAATGAGCAGTTCTTC. The gene calls are TRBV7-7 and TRBJ2-1, with a possible D match to TRBD1 (6 bases). The CDR3 covers 14 residues. Germline V gives CDR1 SSHAT, CDR2 FNYEAQ (reference sequence).

The chain joins TRBV10-3 to TRBJ1-4, with a tentative D call TRBD1 (5 bases). The V end lost 2 bases, the J end lost 7 bases, and 11 bases lay between the germline ends. CDR3 length equals 14 residues. The germline gives CDR1 ENHRY, CDR2 SYGVKD. CDR3 DNA: TGTGCCATCAGTGAGCGCCCCGACAGTGAAAAACTGTTTTTT. The encoded protein is CAISERPDSEKLFF.

The genes are TRBV6-5 and TRBJ2-2; D is possibly TRBD1 (6 bases). Germline-derived CDR1 and CDR2 are MNHEY and SVGAGI. This CDR3 spans 15 amino acids. Deletions cut 0 bases from V and 4 bases from J, with 9 bases between. The CDR3 loop is CASSYSDRPTGELFF. DNA for the CDR3: TGTGCCAGCAGTTACTCGGACAGACCCACCGGGGAGCTGTTTTTT.

The rearrangement links TRBV28 to TRBJ1-4; tentative D call: TRBD1 (6 bases). V gave up 3 bases and J gave up 5 bases, with 7 bases separating them. The germline V gene encodes CDR1 MDHEN and CDR2 SYDVKM. The CDR3 length is 13 residues. CDR3 amino acids: CASSFQGNEKLFF. DNA for the CDR3: TGTGCCAGCAGTTTTCAGGGGAATGAAAAACTGTTTTTT.

The CDR3 spells CASSVASGVGTGELFF. The CDR3 region has the DNA TGTGCCAGCAGCGTAGCTAGCGGGGTAGGTACCGGGGAGCTGTTTTTT. The chain carries TRBV9 and TRBJ2-2; 9 nucleotides line up with TRBD2. This CDR3 has 16 amino acids. The V gene's germline CDR1 is SGDLS and CDR2 YYNGEE. Trimming cost V 0 bases and J 5 bases; bases outside gene matches: 5.

The chain is built from TRBV14 and TRBJ1-3; 8 bases match TRBD1. J gave up 2 bases and V 1 base, and 7 bases lay outside the gene matches. CDR1 is SGHDN and CDR2 is FVKESK in the germline V gene. The CDR3 loop spans 17 amino acids. Written as DNA, the CDR3 is TGTGCCAGCAGCCAAGTCCCCCCGGACAGGGCTGGAAACACCATATATTTT. Translated: CASSQVPPDRAGNTIYF. The variable domain in full, with the rest retrieved from reference TRBV14 and TRBJ1-3, is EAGVTQFPSHSVIEKGQTVTLRCDPISGHDNLYWYRRVMGKEIKFLLHFVKESKQDESGMPNNRFLAERTGGTYSTLKVQPAELEDSGVYFCASSQVPPDRAGNTIYFGEGSWLTVV.

This clone turned up a few times. The chain has TRBV28 and TRBJ2-5, with D perhaps matching TRBD2 (5 bases). There are 13 residues in the CDR3. V lost 9 bases and J lost 4, with 15 bases in between. Germline V CDR1 and CDR2: MDHEN, SYDVKM. Here the CDR3 reads CASFAGRRETQYF. The DNA for the CDR3 is TGTGCCAGTTTCGCGGGCAGACGAGAGACCCAGTACTTC.

This clone showed up just once. The chain combines TRBV5-1 with TRBJ2-7, with TRBD1 matching 7 bases. The CDR3 spans 18 residues. J was trimmed by 3 bases and V by 0 bases; bases with no gene match: 15. Germline V lookup: CDR1 SGHRS, CDR2 YFSETQ. The CDR3 coding sequence is TGCGCCAGCAGCTTGGGGGCCCAGACAGGGTCGAGGGACTACGAGCAGTACTTC. Translating it yields CASSLGAQTGSRDYEQYF.

The rearrangement joins TRBV15 to TRBJ1-1; D is undetermined. V gave up 1 base and J gave up 11 bases, with 20 bases separating them. The CDR3 covers 15 residues. Germline CDR1 is LNHNV and CDR2 is YYDKDF (reference sequence). For the CDR3, the DNA is TGTGCCACCAGCAGAGTCGTGACACACCGCCTTGAGGCTTTCTTT. This translates into CATSRVVTHRLEAFF.